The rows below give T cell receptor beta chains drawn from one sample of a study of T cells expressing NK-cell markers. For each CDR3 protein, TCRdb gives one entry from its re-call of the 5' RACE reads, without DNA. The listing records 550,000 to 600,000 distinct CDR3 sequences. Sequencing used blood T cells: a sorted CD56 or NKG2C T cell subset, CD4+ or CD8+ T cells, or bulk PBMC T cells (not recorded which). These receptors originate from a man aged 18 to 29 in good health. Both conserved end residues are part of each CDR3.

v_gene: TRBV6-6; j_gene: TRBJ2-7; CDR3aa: CASSLTTYEQYF
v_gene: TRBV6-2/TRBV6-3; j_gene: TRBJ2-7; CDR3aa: CASSFPYGEQYF
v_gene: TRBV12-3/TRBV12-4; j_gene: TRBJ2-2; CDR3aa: CASSLGGTGELFF
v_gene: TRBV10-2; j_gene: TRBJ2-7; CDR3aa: CASMTTMGGGSSYEQYF
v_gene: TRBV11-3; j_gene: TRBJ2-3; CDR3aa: CASSFTGGYTDTQYF
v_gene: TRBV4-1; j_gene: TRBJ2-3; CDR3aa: CASSQPGRESNTQYF
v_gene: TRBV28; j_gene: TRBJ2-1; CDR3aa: CASKENSGANGEQFF
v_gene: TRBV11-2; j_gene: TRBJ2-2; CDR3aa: CASSLPPGLLTGELFF
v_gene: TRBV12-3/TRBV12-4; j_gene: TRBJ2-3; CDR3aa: CASGTSGTDTQYF
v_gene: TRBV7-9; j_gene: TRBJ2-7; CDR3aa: CASSSTSGRGMVQYF
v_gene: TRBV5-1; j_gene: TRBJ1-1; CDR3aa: CASSRDRGWGTEAFF
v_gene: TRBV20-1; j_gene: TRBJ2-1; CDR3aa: CSATQQGALFF
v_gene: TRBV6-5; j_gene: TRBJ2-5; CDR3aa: CASSYSILSRETQYF
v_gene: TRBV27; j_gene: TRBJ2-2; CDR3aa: CASSLEGVGRGTGELFF
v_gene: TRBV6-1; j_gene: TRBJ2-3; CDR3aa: CASRGQSTDTQYF
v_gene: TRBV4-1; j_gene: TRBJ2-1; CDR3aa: CASSQGEGHLPYNEQFF
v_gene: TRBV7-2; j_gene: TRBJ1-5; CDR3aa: CASSLGSQGVRNQPQHF
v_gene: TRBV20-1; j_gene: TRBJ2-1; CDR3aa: CSARDGTTVYNEQFF
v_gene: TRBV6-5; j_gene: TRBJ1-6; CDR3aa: CATQGNYNSPLHF
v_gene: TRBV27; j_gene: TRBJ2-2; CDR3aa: CASSLFQGRGTGELFF